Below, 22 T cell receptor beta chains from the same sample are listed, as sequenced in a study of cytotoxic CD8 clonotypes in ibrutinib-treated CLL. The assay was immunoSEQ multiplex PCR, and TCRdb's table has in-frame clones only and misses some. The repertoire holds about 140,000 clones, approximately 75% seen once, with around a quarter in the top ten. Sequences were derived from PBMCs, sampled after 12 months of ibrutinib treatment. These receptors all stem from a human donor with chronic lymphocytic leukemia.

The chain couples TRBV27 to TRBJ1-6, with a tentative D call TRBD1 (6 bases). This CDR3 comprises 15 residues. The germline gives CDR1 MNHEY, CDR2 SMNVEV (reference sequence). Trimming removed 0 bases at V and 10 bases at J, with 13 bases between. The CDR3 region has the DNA TGTGCCAGCAGTTTATCTGCAGGGACACCATCACCCCTCCACTTT. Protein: CASSLSAGTPSPLHF.

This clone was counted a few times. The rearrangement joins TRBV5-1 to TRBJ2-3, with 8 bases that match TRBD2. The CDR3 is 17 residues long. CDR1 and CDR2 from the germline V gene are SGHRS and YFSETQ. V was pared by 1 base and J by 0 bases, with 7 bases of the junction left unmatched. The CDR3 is CASSLLLAGFSTDTQYF. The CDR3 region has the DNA TGCGCCAGCAGCTTGCTTTTAGCGGGGTTTAGCACAGATACGCAGTATTTT.

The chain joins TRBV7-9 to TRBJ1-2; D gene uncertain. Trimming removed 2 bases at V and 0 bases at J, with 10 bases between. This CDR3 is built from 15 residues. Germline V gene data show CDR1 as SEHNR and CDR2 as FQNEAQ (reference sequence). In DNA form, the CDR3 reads TGTGCCAGCAGCTTATTGTCCAGCTCTAACTATGGCTACACCTTC. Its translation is CASSLLSSSNYGYTF.

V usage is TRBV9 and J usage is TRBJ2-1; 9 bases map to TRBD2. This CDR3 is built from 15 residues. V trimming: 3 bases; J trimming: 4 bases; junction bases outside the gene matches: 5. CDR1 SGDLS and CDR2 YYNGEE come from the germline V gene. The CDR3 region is CASSARLAEYNEQFF. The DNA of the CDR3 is TGTGCCAGCAGCGCCAGACTAGCGGAATACAATGAGCAGTTCTTC.

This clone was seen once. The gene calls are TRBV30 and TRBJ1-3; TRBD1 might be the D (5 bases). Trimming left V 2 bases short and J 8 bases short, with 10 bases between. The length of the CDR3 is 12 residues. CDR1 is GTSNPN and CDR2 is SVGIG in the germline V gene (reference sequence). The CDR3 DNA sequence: TGTGCCTGGAGTCGGTCGGGACACACCATATATTTT. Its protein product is CAWSRSGHTIYF.

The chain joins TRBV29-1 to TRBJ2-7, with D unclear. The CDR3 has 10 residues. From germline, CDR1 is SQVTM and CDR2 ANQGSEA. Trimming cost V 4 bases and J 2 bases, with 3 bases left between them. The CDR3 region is CSVVTYEQYF. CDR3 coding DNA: TGCAGCGTTGTTACCTACGAGCAGTACTTC.

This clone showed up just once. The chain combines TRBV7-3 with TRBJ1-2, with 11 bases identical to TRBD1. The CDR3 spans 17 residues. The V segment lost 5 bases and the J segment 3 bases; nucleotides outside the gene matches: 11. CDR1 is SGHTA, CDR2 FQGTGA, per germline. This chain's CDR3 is CASSPNPGTGGHYGYTF. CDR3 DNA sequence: TGTGCCAGCAGCCCCAACCCCGGGACAGGGGGTCACTATGGCTACACCTTC.

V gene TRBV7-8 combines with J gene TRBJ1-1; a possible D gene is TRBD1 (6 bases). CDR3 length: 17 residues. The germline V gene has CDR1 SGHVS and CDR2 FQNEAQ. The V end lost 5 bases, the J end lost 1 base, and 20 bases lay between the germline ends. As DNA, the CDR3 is TGTGCCAGCAGCCGGGGGGGGTACAGGACAGAGAACACTGAAGCTTTCTTT. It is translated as CASSRGGYRTENTEAFF.

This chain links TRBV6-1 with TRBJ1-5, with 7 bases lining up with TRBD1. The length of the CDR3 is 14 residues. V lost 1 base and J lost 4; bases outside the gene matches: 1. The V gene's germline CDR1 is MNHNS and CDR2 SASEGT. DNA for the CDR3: TGTGCCAGCAGTGAAGAGACAGGGAATCAGCCCCAGCATTTT. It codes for CASSEETGNQPQHF.

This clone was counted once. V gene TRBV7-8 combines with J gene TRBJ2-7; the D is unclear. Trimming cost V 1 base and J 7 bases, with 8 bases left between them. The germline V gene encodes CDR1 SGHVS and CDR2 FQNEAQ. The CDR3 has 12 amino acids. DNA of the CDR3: TGTGCCAGCAGCTTAGGTCCGGGTGAGCAGTACTTC. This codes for CASSLGPGEQYF.

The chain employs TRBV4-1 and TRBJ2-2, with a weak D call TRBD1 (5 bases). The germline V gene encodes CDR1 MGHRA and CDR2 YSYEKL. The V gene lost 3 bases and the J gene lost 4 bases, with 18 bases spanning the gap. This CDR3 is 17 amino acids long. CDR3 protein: CASSHPWGRVITGELFF. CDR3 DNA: TGCGCCAGCAGCCATCCTTGGGGCAGGGTGATCACCGGGGAGCTGTTTTTT.

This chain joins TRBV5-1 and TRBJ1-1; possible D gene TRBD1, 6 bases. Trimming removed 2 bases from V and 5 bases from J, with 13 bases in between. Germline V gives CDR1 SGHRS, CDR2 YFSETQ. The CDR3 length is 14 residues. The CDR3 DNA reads TGCGCCAGCAGCTTAAGGTACAGGGTGACTGAAGCTTTCTTT. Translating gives CASSLRYRVTEAFF.

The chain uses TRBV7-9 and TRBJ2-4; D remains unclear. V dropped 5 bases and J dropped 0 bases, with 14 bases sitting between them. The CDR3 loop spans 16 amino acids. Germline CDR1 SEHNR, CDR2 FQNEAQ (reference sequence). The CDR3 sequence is CASSPLWSLAKNIQYF. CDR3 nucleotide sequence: TGTGCCAGCAGCCCCCTTTGGTCGTTAGCCAAAAACATTCAGTACTTC.

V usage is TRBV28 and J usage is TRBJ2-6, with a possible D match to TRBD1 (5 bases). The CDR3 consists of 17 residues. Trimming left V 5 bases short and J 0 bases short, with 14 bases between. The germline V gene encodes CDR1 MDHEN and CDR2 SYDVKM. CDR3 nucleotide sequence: TGTGCCAGCAGTCTGGACATGGTGGGCTCTGGGGCCAACGTCCTGACTTTC. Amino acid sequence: CASSLDMVGSGANVLTF.

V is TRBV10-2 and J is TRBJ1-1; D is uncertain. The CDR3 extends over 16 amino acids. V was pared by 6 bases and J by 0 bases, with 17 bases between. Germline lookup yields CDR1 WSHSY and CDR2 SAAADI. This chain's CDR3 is CASRPERGQVNTEAFF. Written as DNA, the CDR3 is TGCGCCAGCAGACCCGAGCGCGGCCAGGTGAACACTGAAGCTTTCTTT.

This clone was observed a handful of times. The CDR3 loop is CASSFLTDQPQHF. CDR3 DNA sequence: TGTGCCAGCAGCTTCCTGACCGATCAGCCCCAGCATTTT. This sequence joins TRBV5-5 and TRBJ1-5, with D hard to call. Trimming cost V 2 bases and J 5 bases, with 8 bases left between them. CDR1 is SGHKS and CDR2 is YYEKEE in the germline V gene (reference sequence). The CDR3 has 13 amino acids.

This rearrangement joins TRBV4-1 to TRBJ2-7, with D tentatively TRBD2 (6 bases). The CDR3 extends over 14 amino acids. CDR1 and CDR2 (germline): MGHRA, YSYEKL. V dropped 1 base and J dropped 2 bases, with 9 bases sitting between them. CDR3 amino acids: CASSQGRGPYEQYF. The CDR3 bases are TGCGCCAGCAGCCAAGGGAGGGGTCCCTACGAGCAGTACTTC.

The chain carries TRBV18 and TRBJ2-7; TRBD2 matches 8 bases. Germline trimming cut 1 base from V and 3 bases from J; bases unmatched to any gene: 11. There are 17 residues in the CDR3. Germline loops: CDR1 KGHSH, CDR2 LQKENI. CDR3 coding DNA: TGTGCCAGCTCACCACTGGGTGGAGCGGGAGTCTACTACGAGCAGTACTTC. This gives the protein CASSPLGGAGVYYEQYF.

The CDR3 DNA follows: TGTGCCAGCTCACCAATGGGGACCAACTCTGGAAACACCATATATTTT. This translates into CASSPMGTNSGNTIYF. The chain recombines TRBV18 with TRBJ1-3, with a possible D match to TRBD1 (5 bases). CDR1 is KGHSH, CDR2 LQKENI, per germline. The CDR3 loop spans 16 amino acids. The V end lost 2 bases, the J end lost 0 bases, and 11 bases lay between the germline ends.

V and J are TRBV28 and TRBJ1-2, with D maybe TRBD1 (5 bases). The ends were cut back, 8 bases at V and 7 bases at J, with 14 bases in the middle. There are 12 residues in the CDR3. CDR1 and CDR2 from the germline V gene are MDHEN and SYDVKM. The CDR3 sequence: CASGRLGAGYTF. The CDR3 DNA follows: TGTGCCAGCGGACGGCTTGGGGCTGGCTACACCTTC.

DNA of the CDR3: TGTGCCAGCACGGGACTGCGCAATGAGCAGTTCTTC. It encodes CASTGLRNEQFF. The J gene is TRBJ2-1, the V gene TRBV28, with D perhaps matching TRBD2 (6 bases). Germline CDR1 is MDHEN and CDR2 is SYDVKM. V lost 7 bases and J 6 bases, leaving 10 bases between the germline ends. This CDR3 spans 12 amino acids. The whole variable domain, filled in from reference TRBV28 and TRBJ2-1, reads DVKVTQSSRYLVKRTGEKVFLECVQDMDHENMFWYRQDPGLGLRLIYFSYDVKMKEKGDIPEGYSVSREKKERFSLILESASTNQTSMYLCASTGLRNEQFFGPGTRLTVL.

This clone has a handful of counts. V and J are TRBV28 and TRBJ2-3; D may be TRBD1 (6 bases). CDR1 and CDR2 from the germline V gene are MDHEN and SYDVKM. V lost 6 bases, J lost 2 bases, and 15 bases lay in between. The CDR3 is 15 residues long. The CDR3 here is CASRPQGSFTDTQYF. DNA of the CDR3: TGTGCCAGCAGACCCCAGGGGAGTTTCACAGATACGCAGTATTTT.